Given below is one TCR beta chain in context. This sample was included in a study of blood T cell repertoires in COVID-19. About the study: Researchers got acute and convalescent COVID-19 samples from the United States, Italy and Spain.

Authors' analysis steps: From reference gene primer amplification, estimates of nucleated cell counts were derived. Generated by immunoSEQ multiplex PCR, the TCRdb table keeps only in-frame clones and is missing some. From that table come the V and J calls and clone size; the DNA was used to work out D and trimming. The sample carries about 99,000 clones, about 86% recorded once. Germline lookup yields CDR1 SQVTM and CDR2 ANQGSEA. Losses at the gene ends were 5 bases for V and 5 bases for J; bases not matched to a gene: 6. This CDR3 has 13 residues. Input material: peripheral blood. The chain links TRBV29-1 to TRBJ1-5; 7 bases are a match to TRBD1. The sequence was obtained from a woman between 55 and 75 years old in a cohort sampled during active or convalescent COVID-19. In DNA, the CDR3 is TGCAGCGTTCGGGACAGTTGGGATCAGCCCCAGCATTTT. Protein product: CSVRDSWDQPQHF.